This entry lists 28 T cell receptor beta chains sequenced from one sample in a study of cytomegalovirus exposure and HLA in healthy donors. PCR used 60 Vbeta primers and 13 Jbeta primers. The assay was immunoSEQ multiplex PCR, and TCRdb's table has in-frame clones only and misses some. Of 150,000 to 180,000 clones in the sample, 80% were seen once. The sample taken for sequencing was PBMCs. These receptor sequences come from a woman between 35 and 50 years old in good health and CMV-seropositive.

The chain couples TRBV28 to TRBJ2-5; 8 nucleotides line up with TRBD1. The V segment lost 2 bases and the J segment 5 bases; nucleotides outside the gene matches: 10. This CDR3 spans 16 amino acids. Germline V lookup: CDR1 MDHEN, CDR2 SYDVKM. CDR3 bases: TGTGCCAGCAGTTTAGGTGTGCAGGGGGCGTATGAGACCCAGTACTTC. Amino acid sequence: CASSLGVQGAYETQYF.

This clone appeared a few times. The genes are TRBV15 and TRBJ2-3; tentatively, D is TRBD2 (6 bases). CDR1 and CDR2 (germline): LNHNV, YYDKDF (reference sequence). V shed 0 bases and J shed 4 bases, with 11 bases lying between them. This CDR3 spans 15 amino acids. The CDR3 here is CATSRDGGVADTQYF. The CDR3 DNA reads TGTGCCACCAGCAGAGACGGGGGAGTCGCAGATACGCAGTATTTT.

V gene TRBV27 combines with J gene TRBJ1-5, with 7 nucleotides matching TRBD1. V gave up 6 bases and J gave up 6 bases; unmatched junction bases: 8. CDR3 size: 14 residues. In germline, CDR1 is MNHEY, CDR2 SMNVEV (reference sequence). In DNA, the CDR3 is TGTGCCAGCAGAACCCTAGGGGGCCTTCAGCCCCAGCATTTT. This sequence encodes CASRTLGGLQPQHF.

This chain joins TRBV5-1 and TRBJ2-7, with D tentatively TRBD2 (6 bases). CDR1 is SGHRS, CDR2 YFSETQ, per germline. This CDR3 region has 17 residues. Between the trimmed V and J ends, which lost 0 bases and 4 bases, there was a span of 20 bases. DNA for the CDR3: TGCGCCAGCAGCTTGGTGGGGGGTCGATTGGGCTGGTACGAGCAGTACTTC. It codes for CASSLVGGRLGWYEQYF.

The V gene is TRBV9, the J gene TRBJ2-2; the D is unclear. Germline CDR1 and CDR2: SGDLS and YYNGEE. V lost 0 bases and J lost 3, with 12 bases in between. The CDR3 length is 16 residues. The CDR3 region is CASSVVPSSYTGELFF. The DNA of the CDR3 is TGTGCCAGCAGCGTAGTCCCAAGTAGTTACACCGGGGAGCTGTTTTTT.

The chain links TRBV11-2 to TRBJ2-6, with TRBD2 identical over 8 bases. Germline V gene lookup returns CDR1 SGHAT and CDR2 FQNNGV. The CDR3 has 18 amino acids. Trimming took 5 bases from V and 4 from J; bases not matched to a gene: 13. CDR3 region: CASSRRYAGGAGANVLTF. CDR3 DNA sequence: TGTGCCAGCAGCCGACGTTATGCCGGGGGGGCAGGGGCCAACGTCCTGACTTTC. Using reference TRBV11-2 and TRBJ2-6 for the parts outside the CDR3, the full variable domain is EAGVAQSPRYKIIEKRQSVAFWCNPISGHATLYWYQQILGQGPKLLIQFQNNGVVDDSQLPKDRFSAERLKGVDSTLKIQPAKLEDSAVYLCASSRRYAGGAGANVLTFGAGSRLTVL.

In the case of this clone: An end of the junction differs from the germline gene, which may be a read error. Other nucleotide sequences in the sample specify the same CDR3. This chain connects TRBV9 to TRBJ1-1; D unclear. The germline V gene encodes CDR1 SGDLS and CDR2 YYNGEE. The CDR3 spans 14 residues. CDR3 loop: CASSAKERNTEAFF. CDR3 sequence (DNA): TGTGCCAGCAGCGCGAAGGAGAGAAACACTGAAGCTTTCTTC.

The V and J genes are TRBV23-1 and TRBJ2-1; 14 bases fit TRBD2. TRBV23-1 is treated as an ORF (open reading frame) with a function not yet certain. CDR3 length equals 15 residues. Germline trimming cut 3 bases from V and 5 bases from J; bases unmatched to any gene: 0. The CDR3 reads CASSQTSGRDNEQFF. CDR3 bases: TGCGCCAGCAGTCAGACTAGCGGGAGGGACAATGAGCAGTTCTTC.

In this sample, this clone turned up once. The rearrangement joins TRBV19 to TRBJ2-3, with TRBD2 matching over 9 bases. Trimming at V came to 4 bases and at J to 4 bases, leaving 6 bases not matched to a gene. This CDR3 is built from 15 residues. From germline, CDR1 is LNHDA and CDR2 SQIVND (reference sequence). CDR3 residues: CASSRAGGQPDTQYF. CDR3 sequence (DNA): TGTGCCAGTAGTAGGGCGGGAGGGCAGCCAGATACGCAGTATTTT.

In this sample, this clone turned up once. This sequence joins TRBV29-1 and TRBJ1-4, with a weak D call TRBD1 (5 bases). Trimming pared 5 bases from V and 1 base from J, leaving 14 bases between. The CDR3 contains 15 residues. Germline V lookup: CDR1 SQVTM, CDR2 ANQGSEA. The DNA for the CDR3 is TGCAGCGTTCTTACCAGGGTAGGAACTAATGAAAAACTGTTTTTT. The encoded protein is CSVLTRVGTNEKLFF.

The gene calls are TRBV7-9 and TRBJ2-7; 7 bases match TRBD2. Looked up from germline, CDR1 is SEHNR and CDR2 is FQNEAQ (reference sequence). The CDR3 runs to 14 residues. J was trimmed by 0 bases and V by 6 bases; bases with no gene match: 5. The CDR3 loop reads CASRPSGPSYEQYF. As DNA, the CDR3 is TGTGCCAGCAGGCCTAGCGGACCCTCCTACGAGCAGTACTTC.

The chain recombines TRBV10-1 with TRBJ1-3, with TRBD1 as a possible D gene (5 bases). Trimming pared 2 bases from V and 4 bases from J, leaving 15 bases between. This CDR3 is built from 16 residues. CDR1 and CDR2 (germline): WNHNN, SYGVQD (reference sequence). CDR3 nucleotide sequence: TGCGCCAGCAGTGAGGTTTCAGGGAGGAGAGGAAACACCATATATTTT. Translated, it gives CASSEVSGRRGNTIYF.

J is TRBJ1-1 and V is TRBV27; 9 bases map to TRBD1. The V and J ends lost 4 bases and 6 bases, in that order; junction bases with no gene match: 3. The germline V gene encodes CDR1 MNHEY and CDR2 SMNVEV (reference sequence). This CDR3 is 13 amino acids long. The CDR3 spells CASSSTGGSEAFF. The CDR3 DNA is TGTGCCAGCAGTTCGACAGGGGGGTCTGAAGCTTTCTTT.

The CDR3 DNA is TGTGCCAGCAGCCACCGGGGACTAGCGGGAGGAGAGACCCAGTACTTC. Translated, it gives CASSHRGLAGGETQYF. The V gene is TRBV11-3, the J gene TRBJ2-5, with 15 bases that match TRBD2. The V gene end was trimmed by 5 bases and the J gene end by 4 bases; junction bases not matched to a gene: 5. Germline CDR1 is SGHNT and CDR2 is YENEEA. This CDR3 spans 16 amino acids.

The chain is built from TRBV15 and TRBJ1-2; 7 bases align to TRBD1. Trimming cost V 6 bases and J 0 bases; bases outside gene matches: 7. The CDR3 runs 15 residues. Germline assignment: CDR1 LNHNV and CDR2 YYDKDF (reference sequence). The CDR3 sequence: CATRIGGTANYGYTF. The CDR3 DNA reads TGTGCCACCAGGATTGGCGGGACAGCTAACTATGGCTACACCTTC.

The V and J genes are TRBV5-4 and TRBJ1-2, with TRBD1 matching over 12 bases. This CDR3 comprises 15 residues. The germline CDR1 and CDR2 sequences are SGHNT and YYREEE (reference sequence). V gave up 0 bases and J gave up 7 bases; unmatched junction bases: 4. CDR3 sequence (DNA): TGTGCCAGCAGCTTGGAGGGACAGGGGGCGCGTGGCTACACCTTC. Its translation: CASSLEGQGARGYTF.

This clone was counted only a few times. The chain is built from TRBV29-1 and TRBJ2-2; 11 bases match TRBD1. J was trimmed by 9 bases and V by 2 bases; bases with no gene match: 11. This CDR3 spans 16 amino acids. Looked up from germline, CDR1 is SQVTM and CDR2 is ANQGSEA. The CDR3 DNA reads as TGCAGCGTTGAAAACCCCGGGACAGGGGGAACGAGGGAGCTGTTTTTT. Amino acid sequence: CSVENPGTGGTRELFF.

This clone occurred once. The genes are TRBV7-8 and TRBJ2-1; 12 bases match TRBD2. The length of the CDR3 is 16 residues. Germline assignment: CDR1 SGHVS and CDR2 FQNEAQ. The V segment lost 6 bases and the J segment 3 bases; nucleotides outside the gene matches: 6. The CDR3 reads CASSKAGLAGYNEQFF. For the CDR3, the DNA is TGTGCCAGCAGTAAAGCGGGACTAGCGGGCTACAATGAGCAGTTCTTC.

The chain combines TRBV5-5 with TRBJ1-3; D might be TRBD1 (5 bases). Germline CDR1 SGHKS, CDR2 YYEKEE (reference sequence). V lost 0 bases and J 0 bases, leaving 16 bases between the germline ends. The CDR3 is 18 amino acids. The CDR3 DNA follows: TGTGCCAGCAGCTTGGGGGACGGGAGAATAAGCTCTGGAAACACCATATATTTT. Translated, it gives CASSLGDGRISSGNTIYF.

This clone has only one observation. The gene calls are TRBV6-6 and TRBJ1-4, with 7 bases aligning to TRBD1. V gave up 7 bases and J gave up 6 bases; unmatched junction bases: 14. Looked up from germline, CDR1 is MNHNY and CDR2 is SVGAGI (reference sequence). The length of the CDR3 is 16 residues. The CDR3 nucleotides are TGTGCCAGCACCGCGACAGGGCGGGTTTGGGATGAAAAACTGTTTTTT. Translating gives CASTATGRVWDEKLFF.

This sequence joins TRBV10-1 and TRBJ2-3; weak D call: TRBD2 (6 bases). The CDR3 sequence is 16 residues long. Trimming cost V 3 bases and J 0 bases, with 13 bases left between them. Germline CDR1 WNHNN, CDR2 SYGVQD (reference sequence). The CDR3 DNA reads TGCGCCAGCAGTGACTTTAGCGGAGAGAGCACAGATACGCAGTATTTT. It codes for CASSDFSGESTDTQYF.

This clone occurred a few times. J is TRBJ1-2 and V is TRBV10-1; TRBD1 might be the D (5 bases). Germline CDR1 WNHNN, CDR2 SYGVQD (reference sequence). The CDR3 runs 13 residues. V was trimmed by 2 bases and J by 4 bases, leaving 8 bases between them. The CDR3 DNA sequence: TGCGCCAGCAGTGAGACAGGCAGCTATGGCTACACCTTC. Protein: CASSETGSYGYTF.

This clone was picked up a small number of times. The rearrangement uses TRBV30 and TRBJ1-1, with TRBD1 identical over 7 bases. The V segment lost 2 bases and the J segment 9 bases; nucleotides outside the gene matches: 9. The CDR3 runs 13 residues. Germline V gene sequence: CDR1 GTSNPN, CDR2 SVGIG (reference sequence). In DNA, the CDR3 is TGTGCCTGGAGTACAACAGGGGTGAGCCAAGCTTTCTTT. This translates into CAWSTTGVSQAFF.

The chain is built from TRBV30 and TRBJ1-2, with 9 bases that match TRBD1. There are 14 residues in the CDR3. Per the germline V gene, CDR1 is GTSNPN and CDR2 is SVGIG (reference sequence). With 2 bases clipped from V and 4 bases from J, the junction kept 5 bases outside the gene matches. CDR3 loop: CAWSPGQGGYGYTF. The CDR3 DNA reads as TGTGCCTGGAGTCCGGGACAGGGTGGCTATGGCTACACCTTC.

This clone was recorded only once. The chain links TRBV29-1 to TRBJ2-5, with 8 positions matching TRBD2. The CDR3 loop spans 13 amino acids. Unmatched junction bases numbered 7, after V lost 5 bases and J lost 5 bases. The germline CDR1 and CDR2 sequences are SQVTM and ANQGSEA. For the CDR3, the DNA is TGCAGCGTTAGGGGGACTAGTTGGGAGACCCAGTACTTC. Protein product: CSVRGTSWETQYF.

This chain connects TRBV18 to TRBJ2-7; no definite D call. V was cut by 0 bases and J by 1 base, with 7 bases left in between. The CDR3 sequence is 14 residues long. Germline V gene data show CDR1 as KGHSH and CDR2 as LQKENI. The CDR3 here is CASSPPAPSYEQYF. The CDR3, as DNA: TGTGCCAGCTCACCACCGGCACCGTCCTACGAGCAGTACTTC.

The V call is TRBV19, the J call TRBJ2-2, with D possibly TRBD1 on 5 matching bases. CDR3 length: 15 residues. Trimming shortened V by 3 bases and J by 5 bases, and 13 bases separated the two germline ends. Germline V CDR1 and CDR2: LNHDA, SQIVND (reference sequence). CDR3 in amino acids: CASSMSPGWTGELFF. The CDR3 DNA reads TGTGCCAGTAGTATGAGCCCAGGGTGGACCGGGGAGCTGTTTTTT.

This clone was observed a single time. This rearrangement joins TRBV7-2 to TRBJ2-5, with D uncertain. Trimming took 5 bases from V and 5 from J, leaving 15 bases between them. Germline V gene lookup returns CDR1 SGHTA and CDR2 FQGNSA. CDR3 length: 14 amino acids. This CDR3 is CASSRTPPYETQYF. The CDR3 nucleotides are TGTGCCAGCAGCAGAACTCCGCCTTACGAGACCCAGTACTTC.